This T cell receptor (beta chain) appears in the sequencing data of a study of blood T cell repertoires in COVID-19. The wider study: Donors in the United States, Italy and Spain gave samples during acute or convalescent COVID-19. Sources were T cells, B-cell-depleted T cells, or PBMCs; the material itself was cDNA or gDNA.

CDR1 and CDR2 (germline): PRHDT, FYEKMQ (reference sequence). The CDR3 length is 23 residues. V dropped 2 bases and J dropped 7; count of bases not matched to a gene: 27. In the source study's methods: It was from reference gene primer amplification that nucleated cell counts were estimated. The method was immunoSEQ multiplex PCR; TCRdb's version includes in-frame clones alone and lacks a portion of them. D and trimming come from the DNA, and the V and J calls and clone size come from that table. The repertoire includes 90,000 to 95,000 clones, about 88% of them detected once, and less than 6% sits in the top ten.

V usage is TRBV13 and J usage is TRBJ2-1; TRBD2 agrees at 12 bases. Sequencing was done on a sample of peripheral blood. The receptor's source is a woman older than 75 with active COVID-19. The CDR3 sequence: CASSLYPGGGAWTSGTQRNEQFF. The DNA of the CDR3 is TGTGCCAGCAGCTTATATCCGGGCGGAGGGGCGTGGACTAGCGGGACTCAACGGAATGAGCAGTTCTTC.